This passage covers 19 T cell receptor beta chains from one sample sequenced in a study of blood T cell repertoires in COVID-19. Produced via immunoSEQ multiplex PCR; TCRdb's table is partial and in-frame only. The data contain roughly 250,000 clones, around 87% of them singletons. Sequenced input: PBMCs or T cells enriched from blood (not recorded which). The receptors shown here come from a woman in her 30s with acute COVID-19.

The V call is TRBV27, the J call TRBJ1-6; 7 nucleotides match TRBD1. In germline, CDR1 is MNHEY, CDR2 SMNVEV (reference sequence). This CDR3 comprises 16 residues. The ends lost 4 bases at V and 11 bases at J; junction bases unmatched: 14. The CDR3 is CASSSYRTPTGTPLHF. The CDR3 nucleotides are TGTGCCAGCAGTTCCTATCGGACCCCGACAGGGACACCCCTCCACTTT.

This chain uses TRBV28 with TRBJ1-5, with D tentatively TRBD1 (6 bases). This CDR3 region has 16 residues. V gave up 4 bases and J gave up 6 bases, with 19 bases separating them. CDR1 and CDR2 from the germline V gene are MDHEN and SYDVKM. The CDR3 sequence is CASSSVQDSTSQPQHF. CDR3 DNA: TGTGCCAGCAGTTCCGTCCAGGACAGTACCTCTCAGCCCCAGCATTTT. The variable domain in full, completed from reference TRBV28 and TRBJ1-5, reads DVKVTQSSRYLVKRTGEKVFLECVQDMDHENMFWYRQDPGLGLRLIYFSYDVKMKEKGDIPEGYSVSREKKERFSLILESASTNQTSMYLCASSSVQDSTSQPQHFGDGTRLSIL.

This chain uses TRBV7-2 with TRBJ2-1, with 7 bases aligning to TRBD2. The germline gives CDR1 SGHTA, CDR2 FQGNSA. V shed 0 bases, J shed 0 bases, and the junction held 5 bases outside the gene matches. CDR3 length: 17 residues. CDR3 loop: CASSLALGGSSYNEQFF. CDR3 nucleotides: TGTGCCAGCAGCTTAGCGCTGGGCGGGAGCTCCTACAATGAGCAGTTCTTC. The full variable domain, in which reference TRBV7-2 and TRBJ2-1 provide the parts outside the CDR3, is GAGVSQSPSNKVTEKGKDVELRCDPISGHTALYWYRQSLGQGLEFLIYFQGNSAPDKSGLPSDRFSAERTGGSVSTLTIQRTQQEDSAVYLCASSLALGGSSYNEQFFGPGTRLTVL.

The V and J genes are TRBV2 and TRBJ1-6, with D unclear. Trimming removed 8 bases from V and 3 bases from J, with 8 bases in between. This CDR3 contains 13 residues. Germline CDR1 is SNHLY and CDR2 is FYNNEI. CDR3 in amino acids: CASLGGYNSPLHF. The CDR3 DNA reads TGTGCCAGCCTCGGCGGCTATAATTCACCCCTCCACTTT.

The CDR3 spells CASSRNEDRGRGEAFF. DNA of the CDR3: TGTGCCAGCAGCAGGAATGAAGATAGGGGAAGGGGTGAAGCTTTCTTT. The rearrangement joins TRBV5-4 to TRBJ1-1, with D possibly TRBD1 on 5 matching bases. Trimming stripped 4 bases from V and 7 bases from J, with 23 bases between. The CDR3 has 16 residues. The germline V gene encodes CDR1 SGHNT and CDR2 YYREEE (reference sequence).

The V call is TRBV29-1, the J call TRBJ1-1; D not certain. V gave up 4 bases and J gave up 1 base, with 10 bases separating them. Germline lookup yields CDR1 SQVTM and CDR2 ANQGSEA. The CDR3 consists of 13 residues. CDR3 sequence (DNA): TGCAGCGTTGCCCATGCGGGGAACACTGAAGCTTTCTTT. Its protein product is CSVAHAGNTEAFF.

The chain is built from TRBV9 and TRBJ1-6; TRBD1 might be the D (5 bases). Germline CDR1 SGDLS, CDR2 YYNGEE. The CDR3 covers 12 residues. Trimming took off 0 bases at V and 10 bases at J, with 5 bases between the two ends. The CDR3 sequence is CASSVGGSPLHF. In DNA, the CDR3 is TGTGCCAGCAGCGTAGGGGGCTCACCCCTCCACTTT.

The chain joins TRBV7-9 to TRBJ2-1, with D perhaps TRBD2 (6 bases). This CDR3 contains 12 residues. Trimming stripped 2 bases from V and 10 bases from J, with 9 bases between. Germline V gives CDR1 SEHNR, CDR2 FQNEAQ (reference sequence). Here the CDR3 DNA reads TGTGCCAGCAGCTTAATTCTAGCGGAGCAGTTCTTC. Protein product: CASSLILAEQFF.

This chain uses TRBV6-5 with TRBJ1-6; 9 positions match TRBD1. With 0 bases clipped from V and 10 bases from J, the junction kept 7 bases outside the gene matches. CDR3 length equals 16 residues. The germline gives CDR1 MNHEY, CDR2 SVGAGI. The CDR3 region has the DNA TGTGCCAGCAGTTACTCCCTTGACAGGGGGGACTCACCCCTCCACTTT. This gives the protein CASSYSLDRGDSPLHF.

CDR3 nucleotide sequence: TGTGCCAGCAGCCCTTTAGACGAGCAGTACTTC. Translated, it gives CASSPLDEQYF. J is TRBJ2-7 and V is TRBV11-2, with D unresolved. The CDR3 sequence is 11 residues long. The V and J ends lost 5 bases and 5 bases respectively, with 7 bases between them. Germline V lookup: CDR1 SGHAT, CDR2 FQNNGV.

This rearrangement joins TRBV9 to TRBJ2-1; 14 positions match TRBD2. Germline V gives CDR1 SGDLS, CDR2 YYNGEE. The V gene end was trimmed by 3 bases and the J gene end by 5 bases; junction bases not matched to a gene: 1. The CDR3 is 15 residues long. The CDR3, as DNA: TGTGCCAGCAGCGGGGGACTAGCGGGAGACAATGAGCAGTTCTTC. Translating it yields CASSGGLAGDNEQFF.

Only one count was recorded for this clone. The V call is TRBV5-5, the J call TRBJ2-7; 7 bases are shared with TRBD1. V shed 2 bases and J 3 bases; nucleotides not matched to a gene: 8. There are 15 residues in the CDR3. Germline V gives CDR1 SGHKS, CDR2 YYEKEE (reference sequence). The CDR3 region is CASSFLGTAFYEQYF. In DNA, the CDR3 is TGTGCCAGCAGCTTTCTCGGGACAGCTTTCTACGAGCAGTACTTC.

The chain carries TRBV7-2 and TRBJ2-6; 7 nucleotides line up with TRBD1. V trimming: 6 bases; J trimming: 9 bases; junction bases outside the gene matches: 8. The germline V gene has CDR1 SGHTA and CDR2 FQGNSA. The CDR3 has 14 residues. CDR3 sequence reads: CASSQRGRDNVLTF. Here the CDR3 DNA reads TGTGCCAGCAGTCAAAGGGGGCGAGACAACGTCCTGACTTTC.

The V and J genes are TRBV28 and TRBJ1-1; no reliable D call. The CDR3 has 13 residues. The germline CDR1 and CDR2 sequences are MDHEN and SYDVKM. V shed 7 bases and J shed 1 base, with 10 bases lying between them. Here the CDR3 DNA reads TGTGCCAGCACACACCAGGCGAACACTGAAGCTTTCTTT. Its protein product is CASTHQANTEAFF.

The chain is built from TRBV18 and TRBJ1-4; D gene unclear. V lost 3 bases and J lost 8, with 13 bases in between. Germline V gene sequence: CDR1 KGHSH, CDR2 LQKENI. This CDR3 is 14 amino acids long. CDR3 in amino acids: CASSPSISEEKLFF. In nucleotides, the CDR3 is TGTGCCAGCTCACCCAGTATCTCTGAAGAAAAACTGTTTTTT.

The rearrangement joins TRBV5-6 to TRBJ1-2; D gene unclear. Trimming took off 7 bases at V and 4 bases at J, with 14 bases between the two ends. Germline CDR1 is SGHDT and CDR2 is YYEEEE. The CDR3 is made up of 13 amino acids. The CDR3 reads CASERRAGYGYTF. CDR3 coding DNA: TGTGCCAGCGAACGACGGGCGGGCTATGGCTACACCTTC.

This clone has a single count. The V and J genes are TRBV6-5 and TRBJ2-1; 12 bases line up with TRBD2. From germline, CDR1 is MNHEY and CDR2 SVGAGI. Unmatched junction bases numbered 6, after V lost 6 bases and J lost 6 bases. This CDR3 has 15 amino acids. CDR3 DNA: TGTGCCAGCAGCTTACTAGCGGGAGGACGCAATGAGCAGTTCTTC. Translating it yields CASSLLAGGRNEQFF.

This chain links TRBV10-3 with TRBJ2-7; D is undetermined. V lost 3 bases to trimming and J lost 3 bases, with 12 bases between them. The CDR3 loop spans 14 amino acids. From germline, CDR1 is ENHRY and CDR2 SYGVKD. DNA of the CDR3: TGTGCCATCAGTGACCCACCTACCCGCTACGAGCAGTACTTC. Translating gives CAISDPPTRYEQYF.

The chain combines TRBV7-9 with TRBJ2-1; TRBD1 aligns across 8 bases. Germline CDR1 and CDR2: SEHNR and FQNEAQ (reference sequence). After removal of 5 bases from V and 1 base from J, the junction contained 7 bases not matched to a gene. CDR3 length: 16 amino acids. The CDR3 loop reads CASSSDRGLSYNEQFF. The CDR3 DNA follows: TGTGCCAGCAGCAGCGACAGGGGTCTATCCTACAATGAGCAGTTCTTC.